The sequence of this T cell receptor beta chain was determined in a study of blood T cell repertoires in COVID-19. On the study more broadly: The United States, Italy and Spain provided the acute and convalescent COVID-19 samples. Sources were T cells, B-cell-depleted T cells, or PBMCs; the material itself was cDNA or gDNA.

As originally analysed: From reference gene primer amplification, estimates of nucleated cell counts were derived. Here immunoSEQ multiplex PCR was the method, and the copy in TCRdb shows in-frame clones only, minus some. For V, J and clone size, that table is used; D and trimming come from the DNA. Altogether 130,000 to 150,000 clones are present, 87% being singletons, with the ten largest covering roughly 1%. The V segment lost 4 bases and the J segment 2 bases; nucleotides outside the gene matches: 4. CDR3 size: 15 residues. Germline CDR1 is MGHDK and CDR2 is SYGVNS. The gene calls are TRBV25-1 and TRBJ1-1; 10 bases align to TRBD1. Specimen: peripheral blood. The receptor was isolated from a woman between 50 and 59 years old with acute or convalescent COVID-19. For the CDR3, the DNA is TGTGCCAGCAGTGGGGGGACAGGGGCCAACACTGAAGCTTTCTTT. Amino acid sequence: CASSGGTGANTEAFF.